This T cell receptor beta chain was identified in a study of T cells in Graves' hyperthyroidism and ophthalmopathy. Germline V lookup: CDR1 SGHTA, CDR2 FQGNSA. The CDR3 covers 15 residues. V shed 5 bases, J shed 3 bases, and the junction held 9 bases outside the gene matches. RNA transcripts yielded amplified TCR beta CDR3 regions. The HTBI set primed first-round TCR CDR3 RT-PCR. One entry per CDR3 protein, called by TCRdb with MiXCR from the multiplex PCR reads. The table has hundreds of thousands of distinct CDR3 sequences, roughly 40% seen once. This clonotype was seen a handful of times. Sequencing input: blood. The rearrangement links TRBV7-2 to TRBJ2-7, with 8 positions matching TRBD2. This receptor was obtained from a man aged 18 to 30 with Graves' hyperthyroidism. CDR3 coding DNA: TGTGCCAGCAGCACCTTCCTAGCGGGCGTCTACGAGCAGTACTTC. This encodes CASSTFLAGVYEQYF.